This T cell receptor (beta chain) was captured in a study of Tregs in tolerant kidney transplant recipients. As concerns this clone: Its antigen is unknown.

Thawed PBMCs were FACS-sorted into unstimulated CD4+CD25+CD127- regulatory T cells, CD4+CD25- non-regulatory cells, CD4 and CD8 cells. Overall study findings and caveats: The small number of patients limits these findings pending further validation. The most relevant donor-specific Treg TCRbeta repertoire apparently came from expansion with activated donor B cells.

V lost 3 bases, J lost 0 bases, and 11 bases lay in between. CDR1 is LNHDA, CDR2 SQIVND, per germline (reference sequence). The CDR3 loop spans 16 amino acids. Sequencing was performed with immunoSEQ multiplex PCR; in TCRdb, only in-frame clones are kept and a portion is missing. Counted here are tens of thousands of clones, around 84% occurring once; the ten biggest clones make up around 4.5%. This receptor was obtained from a human donor in good health. V gene TRBV19 combines with J gene TRBJ2-2, with a possible D match to TRBD2 (6 bases). Sequenced material: CD4+ T cells from blood. CDR3 sequence reads: CASSMAGGANTGELFF. Here the CDR3 DNA reads TGTGCCAGTAGTATGGCAGGAGGGGCGAACACCGGGGAGCTGTTTTTT.